This is a list of T cell receptor beta chains from one sample in a study of T cells in Graves' hyperthyroidism and ophthalmopathy. TCRdb processed the multiplex PCR reads anew with MiXCR; each CDR3 protein has one entry. This sample has about 570,000 distinct CDR3 sequences, with about 15% found just once. Input material: blood. The source is a woman in her thirties or forties with Graves' hyperthyroidism. Both conserved end residues are part of each CDR3. D genes are given only for firm matches. Size values are once, few and many counts, or a class for expanded clones, and some rows have none.

clone size	J gene	D gene	V gene	CDR3 DNA	CDR3 protein
NA	TRBJ2-5	NA	TRBV27	TGTGCCAGCAGTTTTAACCAGAGACGAGAGACCCAGTACTTC	CASSFNQRRETQYF
many	TRBJ2-7	TRBD1	TRBV7-9	TGTGCCAGCAGCCGACAGGGGCCCGAGCAGTACTTC	CASSRQGPEQYF
many	TRBJ1-4	NA	TRBV12-3/TRBV12-4	TGTGCCAGCAGTTTTGGCCGCACGACTAATGAAAAACTGTTTTTT	CASSFGRTTNEKLFF
many	TRBJ2-1	NA	TRBV11-2	TGTGCCAGCAGCTTAGCCGAATACAATGAGCAGTTCTTC	CASSLAEYNEQFF
few	TRBJ1-5	NA	TRBV19	TGTGCCAGTAGTATTAAGGTTGGGGATCAGCCCCAGCATTTT	CASSIKVGDQPQHF
many	TRBJ1-5	TRBD1	TRBV5-1	TGTGCCAGCAGTTTACAGGGGTATAGCAATCAGCCCCAGCATTTT	CASSLQGYSNQPQHF
many	TRBJ1-1	NA	TRBV29-1	TGCAGCGTTGAAGATGGCACTGAAGCTTTCTTT	CSVEDGTEAFF
many	TRBJ2-6	NA	TRBV5-1	TGCGCCAGCAGCTTGGCCAACTCTGGGGCCAACGTCCTGACTTTC	CASSLANSGANVLTF
NA	TRBJ2-1	TRBD2	TRBV24-1	TGTGCCACCAGTGATTCCCCGACTAGCGGGGTTGAGCAGTTCTTC	CATSDSPTSGVEQFF
many	TRBJ2-2	TRBD2	TRBV11-2	TGTGCCAGCAGCTTAACGGCCCCCCCCCTCAGGGGGACTAGCGGGAAATCCGGGGAGCTGTTTTTT	CASSLTAPPLRGTSGKSGELFF
many	TRBJ1-4	NA	TRBV28	TGTGCCAGCAGACAGAACGATTTTGAAAAACTGTTTTTT	CASRQNDFEKLFF
NA	TRBJ1-5	TRBD1	TRBV24-1	TGTGCCACCAGTGACGCCGGGACAGGGGAGAATCAGCCCCAGCATTTT	CATSDAGTGENQPQHF
many	TRBJ2-3	TRBD2	TRBV3-1	TGTGCCAGCAGCCTAGCGGGGGGAGACACAGATACGCAGTATTTT	CASSLAGGDTDTQYF
few	TRBJ2-7	NA	TRBV18	TGTGCCAGCTCACTACAGGGAATTCCCTACGAGCAGTACTTC	CASSLQGIPYEQYF
few	TRBJ2-3	TRBD1	TRBV5-1	TGCGCCAGCAGCTTGGAAGGGGGCCCCGGCACAGATACGCAGTATTTT	CASSLEGGPGTDTQYF
NA	TRBJ2-2	TRBD2	TRBV7-3	TGTGCCAGCAGCTTAACGGGCGGACTAGCGGGAGGCGGGGAGCTGTTTTTT	CASSLTGGLAGGGELFF
many	TRBJ2-7	TRBD2	TRBV18	TGTGCCAGCTCACCCAGCCTAGCGGGAGGGTACTACGAGCAGTACTTC	CASSPSLAGGYYEQYF
many	TRBJ1-1	TRBD1	TRBV29-1	TGCAGCGTTGAAGGTCTAGACAGGGGAAACGCTGAAGCTTTCTTT	CSVEGLDRGNAEAFF